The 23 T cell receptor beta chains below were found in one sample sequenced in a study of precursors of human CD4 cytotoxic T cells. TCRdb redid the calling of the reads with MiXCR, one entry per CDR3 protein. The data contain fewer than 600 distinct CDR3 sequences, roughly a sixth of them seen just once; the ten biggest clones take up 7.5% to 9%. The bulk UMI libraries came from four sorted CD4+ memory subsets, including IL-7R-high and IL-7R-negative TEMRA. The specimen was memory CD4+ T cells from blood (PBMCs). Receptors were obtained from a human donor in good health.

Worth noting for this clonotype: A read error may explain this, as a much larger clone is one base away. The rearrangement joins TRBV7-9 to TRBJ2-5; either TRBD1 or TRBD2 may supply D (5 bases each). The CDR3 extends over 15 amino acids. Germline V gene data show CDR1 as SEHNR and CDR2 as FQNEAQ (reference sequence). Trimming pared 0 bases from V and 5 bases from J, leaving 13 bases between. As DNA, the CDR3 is TGTGCCAGCAGCTTAGCTTCCGGGGCCAGGGAGACCCAGTACTTC. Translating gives CASSLASGARETQYF. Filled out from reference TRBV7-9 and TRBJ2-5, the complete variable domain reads DTGVSQNPRHKITKRGQNVTFRCDPISEHNRLYWYRQTLGQGPEFLTYFQNEAQLEKSRLLSDRFSAERPKGSFSTLEIQRTEQGDSAMYLCASSLASGARETQYFGPGTRLLVL.

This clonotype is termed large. CDR3 bases: TGCGCCAGCAGCTTGGCTCCAGTAAACACTGAAGCTTTCTTT. Protein sequence: CASSLAPVNTEAFF. The chain combines TRBV5-1 with TRBJ1-1; D gene unclear. V was clipped by 0 bases and J by 2 bases, with 8 bases between them. The CDR3 sequence is 14 residues long. The germline gives CDR1 SGHRS, CDR2 YFSETQ.

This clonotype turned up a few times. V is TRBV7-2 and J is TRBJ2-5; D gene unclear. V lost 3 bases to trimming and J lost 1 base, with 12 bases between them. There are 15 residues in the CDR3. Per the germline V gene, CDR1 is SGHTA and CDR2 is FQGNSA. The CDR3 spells CASSFYLDLQETQYF. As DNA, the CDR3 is TGTGCCAGCAGCTTCTACCTAGACCTCCAAGAGACCCAGTACTTC. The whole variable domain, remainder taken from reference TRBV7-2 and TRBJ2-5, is GAGVSQSPSNKVTEKGKDVELRCDPISGHTALYWYRQSLGQGLEFLIYFQGNSAPDKSGLPSDRFSAERTGGSVSTLTIQRTQQEDSAVYLCASSFYLDLQETQYFGPGTRLLVL.

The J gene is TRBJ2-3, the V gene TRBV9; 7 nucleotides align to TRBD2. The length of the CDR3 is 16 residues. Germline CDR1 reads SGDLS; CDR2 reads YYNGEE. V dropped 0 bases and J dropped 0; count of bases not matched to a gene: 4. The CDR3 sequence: CASSVASGISTDTQYF. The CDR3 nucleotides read TGTGCCAGCAGCGTAGCGAGCGGGATTAGCACAGATACGCAGTATTTT.

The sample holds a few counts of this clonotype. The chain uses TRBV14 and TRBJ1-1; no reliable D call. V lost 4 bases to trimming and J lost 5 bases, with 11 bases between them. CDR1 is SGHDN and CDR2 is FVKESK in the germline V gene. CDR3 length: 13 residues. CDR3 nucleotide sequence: TGTGCCAGCAGCCCCCGCAGCAGGACTGAAGCTTTCTTT. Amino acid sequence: CASSPRSRTEAFF. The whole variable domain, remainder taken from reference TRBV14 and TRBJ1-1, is EAGVTQFPSHSVIEKGQTVTLRCDPISGHDNLYWYRRVMGKEIKFLLHFVKESKQDESGMPNNRFLAERTGGTYSTLKVQPAELEDSGVYFCASSPRSRTEAFFGQGTRLTVV.

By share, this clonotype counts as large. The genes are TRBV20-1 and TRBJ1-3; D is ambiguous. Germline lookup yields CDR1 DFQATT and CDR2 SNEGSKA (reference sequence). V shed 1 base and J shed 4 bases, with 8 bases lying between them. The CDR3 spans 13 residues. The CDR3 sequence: CSARVGSGNTIYF. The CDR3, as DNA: TGCAGTGCTAGAGTTGGGTCCGGAAACACCATATATTTT.

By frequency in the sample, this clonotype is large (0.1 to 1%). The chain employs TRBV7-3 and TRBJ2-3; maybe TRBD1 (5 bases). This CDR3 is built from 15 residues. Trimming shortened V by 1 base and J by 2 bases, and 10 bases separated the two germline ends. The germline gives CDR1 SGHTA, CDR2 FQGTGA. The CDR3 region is CASSLMAGYTDTQYF. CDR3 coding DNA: TGTGCCAGCAGCTTAATGGCAGGGTACACAGATACGCAGTATTTT.

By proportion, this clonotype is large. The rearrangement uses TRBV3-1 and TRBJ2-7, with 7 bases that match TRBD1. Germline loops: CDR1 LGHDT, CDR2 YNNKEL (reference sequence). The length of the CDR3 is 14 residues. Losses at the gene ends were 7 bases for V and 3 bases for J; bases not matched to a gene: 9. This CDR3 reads CASNNRQGGYEQYF. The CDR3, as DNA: TGTGCCAGCAACAACAGACAGGGTGGCTACGAGCAGTACTTC.

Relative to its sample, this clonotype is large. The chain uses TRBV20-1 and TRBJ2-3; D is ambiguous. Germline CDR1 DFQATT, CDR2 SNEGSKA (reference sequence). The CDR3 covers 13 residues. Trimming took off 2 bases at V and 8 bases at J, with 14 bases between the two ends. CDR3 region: CSARFSEFGTQYF. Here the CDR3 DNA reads TGCAGTGCTAGATTTTCGGAGTTTGGTACGCAGTATTTT.

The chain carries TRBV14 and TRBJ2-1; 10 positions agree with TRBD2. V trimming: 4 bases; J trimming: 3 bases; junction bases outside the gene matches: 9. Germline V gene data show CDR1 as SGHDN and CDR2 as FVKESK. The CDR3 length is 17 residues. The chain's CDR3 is CASSPYVGLANYNEQFF. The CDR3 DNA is TGTGCCAGCAGCCCGTACGTGGGACTAGCGAACTACAATGAGCAGTTCTTC.

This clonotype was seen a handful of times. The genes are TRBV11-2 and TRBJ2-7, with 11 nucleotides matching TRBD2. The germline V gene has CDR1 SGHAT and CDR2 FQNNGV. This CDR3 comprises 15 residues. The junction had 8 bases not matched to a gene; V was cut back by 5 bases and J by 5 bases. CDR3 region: CASSPQLAGGDEQYV. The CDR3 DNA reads TGTGCCAGCAGCCCGCAGTTAGCGGGGGGGGACGAGCAGTACGTC.

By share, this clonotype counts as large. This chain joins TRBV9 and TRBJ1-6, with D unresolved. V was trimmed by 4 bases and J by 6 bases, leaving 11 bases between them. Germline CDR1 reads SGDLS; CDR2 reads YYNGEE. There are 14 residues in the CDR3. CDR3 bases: TGTGCCAGCAGCCCCGGGAGTCCTAATTCACCCCTCCACTTT. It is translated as CASSPGSPNSPLHF. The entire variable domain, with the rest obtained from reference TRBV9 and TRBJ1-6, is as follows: DSGVTQTPKHLITATGQRVTLRCSPRSGDLSVYWYQQSLDQGLQFLIQYYNGEERAKGNILERFSAQQFPDLHSELNLSSLELGDSALYFCASSPGSPNSPLHFGNGTRLTVT.

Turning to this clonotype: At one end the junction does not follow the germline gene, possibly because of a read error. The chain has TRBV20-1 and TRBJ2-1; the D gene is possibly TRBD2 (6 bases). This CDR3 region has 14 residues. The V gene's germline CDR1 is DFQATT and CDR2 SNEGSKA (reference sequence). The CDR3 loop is CSAREGGGYNQQFF. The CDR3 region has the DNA TGCAGTGCTAGAGAAGGTGGGGGGTACAATCAGCAGTTCTTC.

This chain's CDR3 is CASSLVAAGGRNEQFF. Here the CDR3 DNA reads TGTGCCAGCAGCCTTGTAGCCGCGGGAGGACGCAATGAGCAGTTCTTC. The J gene is TRBJ2-1, the V gene TRBV7-2, with 8 positions matching TRBD2. The J segment lost 6 bases and the V segment lost 5 bases, leaving 12 bases of the junction unmatched. Germline CDR1 and CDR2: SGHTA and FQGNSA. The CDR3 contains 16 residues.

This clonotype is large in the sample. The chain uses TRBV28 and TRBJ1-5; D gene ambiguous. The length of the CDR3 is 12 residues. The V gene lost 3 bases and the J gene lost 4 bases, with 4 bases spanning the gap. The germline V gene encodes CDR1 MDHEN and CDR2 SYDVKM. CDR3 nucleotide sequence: TGTGCCAGCAGTTTTTGGAATCAGCCCCAGCATTTT. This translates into CASSFWNQPQHF. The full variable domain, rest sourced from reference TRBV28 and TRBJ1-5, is DVKVTQSSRYLVKRTGEKVFLECVQDMDHENMFWYRQDPGLGLRLIYFSYDVKMKEKGDIPEGYSVSREKKERFSLILESASTNQTSMYLCASSFWNQPQHFGDGTRLSIL.

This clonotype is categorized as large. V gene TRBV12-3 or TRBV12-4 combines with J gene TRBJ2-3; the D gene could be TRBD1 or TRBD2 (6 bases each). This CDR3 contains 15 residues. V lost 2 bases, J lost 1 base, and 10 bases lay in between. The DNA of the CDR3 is TGTGCCAGCAGTTTATCACGGGGGCGCACAGATACGCAGTATTTT. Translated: CASSLSRGRTDTQYF.

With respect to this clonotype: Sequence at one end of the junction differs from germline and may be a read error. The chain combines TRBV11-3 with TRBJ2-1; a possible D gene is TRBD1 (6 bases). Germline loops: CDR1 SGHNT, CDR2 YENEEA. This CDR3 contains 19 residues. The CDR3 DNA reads TGTGCCAGCAGCTTATTCTCCGTGACAGGACGAAGCTCCTACAATGAGCAGTTGTTC. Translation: CASSLFSVTGRSSYNEQLF. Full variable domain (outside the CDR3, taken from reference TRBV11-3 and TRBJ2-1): EAGVVQSPRYKIIEKKQPVAFWCNPISGHNTLYWYLQNLGQGPELLIRYENEEAVDDSQLPKDRFSAERLKGVDSTLKIQPAELGDSAVYLCASSLFSVTGRSSYNEQLFGPGTRLTVL.

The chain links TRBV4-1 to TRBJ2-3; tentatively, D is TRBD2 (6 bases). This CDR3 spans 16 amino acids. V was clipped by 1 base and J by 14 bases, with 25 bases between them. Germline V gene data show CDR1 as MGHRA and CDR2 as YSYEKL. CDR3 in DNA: TGCGCCAGCAGCCAAGGTTGGGGCGGGGCAATAAGCAGTGTGTATTTT. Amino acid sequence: CASSQGWGGAISSVYF.

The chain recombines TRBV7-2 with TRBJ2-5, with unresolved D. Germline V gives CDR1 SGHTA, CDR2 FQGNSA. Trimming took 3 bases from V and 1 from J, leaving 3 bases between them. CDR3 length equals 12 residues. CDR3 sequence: CASSFTQETQYF. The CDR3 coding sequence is TGTGCCAGCAGCTTCACCCAAGAGACCCAGTACTTC.

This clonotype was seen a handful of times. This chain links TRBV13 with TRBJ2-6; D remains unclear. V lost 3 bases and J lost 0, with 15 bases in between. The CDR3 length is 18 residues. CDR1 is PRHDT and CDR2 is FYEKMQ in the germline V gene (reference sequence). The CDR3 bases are TGTGCCAGCAGCTTGAGTAGTGGCATGACCTCTGGGGCCAACGTCCTGACTTTC. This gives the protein CASSLSSGMTSGANVLTF.

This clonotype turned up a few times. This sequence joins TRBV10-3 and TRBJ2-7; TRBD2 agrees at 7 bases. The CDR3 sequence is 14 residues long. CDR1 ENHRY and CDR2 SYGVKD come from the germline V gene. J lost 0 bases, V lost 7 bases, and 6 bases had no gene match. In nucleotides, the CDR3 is TGTGCCATCATGAGCGGCGGGGGCTCCTACGAGCAGTACTTC. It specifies CAIMSGGGSYEQYF.

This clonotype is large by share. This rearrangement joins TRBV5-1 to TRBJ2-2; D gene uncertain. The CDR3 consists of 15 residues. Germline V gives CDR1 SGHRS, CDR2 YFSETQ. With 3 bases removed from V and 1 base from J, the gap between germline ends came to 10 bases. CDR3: CASSWGTRNTGELFF. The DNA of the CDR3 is TGCGCCAGCAGCTGGGGAACGAGGAACACCGGGGAGCTGTTTTTT.

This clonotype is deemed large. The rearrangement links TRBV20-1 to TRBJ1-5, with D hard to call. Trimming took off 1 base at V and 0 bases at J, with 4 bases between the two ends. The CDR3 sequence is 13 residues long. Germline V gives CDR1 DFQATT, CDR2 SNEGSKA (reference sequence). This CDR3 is CSARGDSNQPQHF. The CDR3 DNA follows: TGCAGTGCTAGAGGGGATAGCAATCAGCCCCAGCATTTT.